A single sample is the source of the 31 T cell receptor beta chains below, sequenced in a study of blood T cell repertoires in COVID-19. Sequenced by immunoSEQ multiplex PCR; TCRdb stores in-frame clones only, minus some. The data hold approximately 150,000 clones, with 88% observed a single time. Sequencing was done on a sample of peripheral blood. The source of these receptors is a human donor with COVID-19, enrolled during active disease. The donor label of this sample is uncertain.

The CDR3 region has the DNA TGTGCCAGTATTCCCCATTACGGCTACAATGAGCAGTTCTTC. Its protein is CASIPHYGYNEQFF. The gene calls are TRBV19 and TRBJ2-1; D uncertain. Germline values: CDR1 LNHDA, CDR2 SQIVND (reference sequence). This CDR3 contains 14 residues. The V gene lost 7 bases and the J gene lost 3 bases, with 13 bases spanning the gap.

The chain carries TRBV19 and TRBJ1-5; D gene unclear. Trimming removed 7 bases from V and 6 bases from J, with 19 bases in between. The CDR3 sequence is 15 residues long. Germline values: CDR1 LNHDA, CDR2 SQIVND (reference sequence). The CDR3 is CASTPPGKHSQPQHF. CDR3 coding DNA: TGTGCCAGTACCCCCCCCGGGAAGCACAGTCAGCCCCAGCATTTT.

This sequence joins TRBV5-4 and TRBJ2-5, with D possibly matching TRBD2 (6 bases). The CDR3 consists of 16 residues. The V end lost 4 bases, the J end lost 5 bases, and 21 bases lay between the germline ends. Germline V gene sequence: CDR1 SGHNT, CDR2 YYREEE (reference sequence). CDR3: CASSRGSGAELETQYF. In nucleotides, the CDR3 is TGTGCCAGCAGCCGGGGGTCTGGGGCAGAATTGGAGACCCAGTACTTC.

Here the CDR3 reads CASSLQGQQNTEAFF. The CDR3 region has the DNA TGTGCCAGCAGCTTACAGGGACAGCAGAACACTGAAGCTTTCTTT. This sequence joins TRBV7-6 and TRBJ1-1; 7 positions agree with TRBD1. V lost 2 bases, J lost 1 base, and 4 bases stayed unmatched. Germline-derived CDR1 and CDR2 are SGHVS and FNYEAQ. The CDR3 has 15 amino acids.

The J gene is TRBJ2-6, the V gene TRBV10-3; D might be TRBD2 (5 bases). Germline CDR1 is ENHRY and CDR2 is SYGVKD. This CDR3 is 16 amino acids long. V was cut by 6 bases and J by 0 bases, with 12 bases left in between. Written as DNA, the CDR3 is TGTGCCATCAGCCCCGAGGGCTTCTCTGGGGCCAACGTCCTGACTTTC. This gives the protein CAISPEGFSGANVLTF.

J is TRBJ2-3 and V is TRBV19; D call uncertain. Germline V lookup: CDR1 LNHDA, CDR2 SQIVND (reference sequence). The CDR3 is 12 amino acids. Trimming stripped 5 bases from V and 7 bases from J, with 10 bases between. The CDR3 DNA reads as TGTGCCAGTAGTGAAGACATCAATACGCAGTATTTT. Protein sequence: CASSEDINTQYF.

The chain carries TRBV19 and TRBJ2-7; a possible D gene is TRBD2 (6 bases). There are 15 residues in the CDR3. Germline lookup yields CDR1 LNHDA and CDR2 SQIVND (reference sequence). V was cut by 3 bases and J by 7 bases, with 19 bases left in between. This CDR3 is CASSILGRNREEQYF. The CDR3 DNA reads as TGTGCCAGTAGTATCCTGGGCAGGAACCGGGAGGAGCAGTACTTC.

The V gene is TRBV25-1, the J gene TRBJ2-2, with D unclear. This CDR3 contains 11 residues. The V and J ends lost 6 bases and 5 bases respectively, with 4 bases between them. Germline V lookup: CDR1 MGHDK, CDR2 SYGVNS. CDR3 in DNA: TGTGCCAGCAGCTATACCGGGGAGCTGTTTTTT. Protein product: CASSYTGELFF. Combining the CDR3 with reference TRBV25-1 and TRBJ2-2 gives the whole variable domain EADIYQTPRYLVIGTGKKITLECSQTMGHDKMYWYQQDPGMELHLIHYSYGVNSTEKGDLSSESTVSRIRTEHFPLTLESARPSHTSQYLCASSYTGELFFGEGSRLTVL.

This clone came up once. The gene calls are TRBV6-6 and TRBJ1-1, with 9 bases identical to TRBD1. The CDR3 has 16 amino acids. Germline V gene sequence: CDR1 MNHNY, CDR2 SVGAGI (reference sequence). With 7 bases clipped from V and 2 bases from J, the junction kept 11 bases outside the gene matches. This CDR3 is CASTPGRDRVNTEAFF. The DNA for the CDR3 is TGTGCCAGCACCCCGGGAAGGGACAGGGTCAACACTGAAGCTTTCTTT.

The V and J genes are TRBV2 and TRBJ1-2, with D possibly being TRBD1 (6 bases). CDR3 length equals 16 residues. CDR1 and CDR2 (germline): SNHLY, FYNNEI. V lost 3 bases, J lost 5 bases, and 19 bases lay in between. The DNA for the CDR3 is TGTGCCAGCAGTGACCAAACACAGGGCTCAGAGTATGGCTACACCTTC. Protein sequence: CASSDQTQGSEYGYTF.

V usage is TRBV19 and J usage is TRBJ1-1; 8 bases agree with TRBD1. The CDR3 covers 16 residues. Germline values: CDR1 LNHDA, CDR2 SQIVND (reference sequence). V shed 6 bases, J shed 0 bases, and the junction held 9 bases outside the gene matches. CDR3 sequence reads: CASRLTGAGVNTEAFF. The CDR3 region has the DNA TGTGCCAGTAGATTGACAGGGGCGGGGGTGAACACTGAAGCTTTCTTT.

The chain couples TRBV28 to TRBJ2-4; no firm D call. This CDR3 region has 15 residues. The V end was cut by 6 bases, the J end by 0 bases, with 12 bases between. Looked up from germline, CDR1 is MDHEN and CDR2 is SYDVKM. CDR3 sequence: CASSTTQLAKNIQYF. The CDR3 bases are TGTGCCAGCAGCACGACACAGCTAGCCAAAAACATTCAGTACTTC.

The rearrangement links TRBV13 to TRBJ1-6; 7 positions match TRBD1. Germline V CDR1 and CDR2: PRHDT, FYEKMQ (reference sequence). This CDR3 has 16 amino acids. Unmatched junction bases numbered 14, after V lost 5 bases and J lost 10 bases. The CDR3: CASSGRIGGGGSPLHF. The CDR3 DNA follows: TGTGCCAGCAGCGGGCGCATAGGGGGCGGAGGATCACCCCTCCACTTT.

The gene calls are TRBV5-1 and TRBJ1-2; 9 bases are a match to TRBD1. Germline assignment: CDR1 SGHRS and CDR2 YFSETQ. The ends lost 0 bases at V and 4 bases at J; junction bases unmatched: 4. CDR3 length equals 15 residues. DNA for the CDR3: TGCGCCAGCAGCTTGGGGACAGGGGATAGCTATGGCTACACCTTC. Translating it yields CASSLGTGDSYGYTF.

This clone has just one count. The chain combines TRBV9 with TRBJ2-1; 8 bases align to TRBD2. Germline-derived CDR1 and CDR2 are SGDLS and YYNGEE. Trimming at V came to 7 bases and at J to 5 bases, leaving 11 bases not matched to a gene. This CDR3 has 15 residues. This chain's CDR3 is CASRPGGGADNEQFF. DNA for the CDR3: TGTGCCAGCCGCCCCGGGGGGGGCGCGGACAATGAGCAGTTCTTC.

This chain uses TRBV20-1 with TRBJ1-6; 10 nucleotides line up with TRBD1. CDR3 length: 14 amino acids. V was clipped by 3 bases and J by 8 bases; unmatched bases: 4. CDR1 is DFQATT and CDR2 is SNEGSKA in the germline V gene (reference sequence). In DNA form, the CDR3 reads TGCAGTGCTAGTTCGGGACAGGGGTATTCACCCCTCCACTTT. Translated: CSASSGQGYSPLHF.

This clone came up a few times. V gene TRBV2 combines with J gene TRBJ2-7, with D possibly matching TRBD1 (7 bases). The germline V gene encodes CDR1 SNHLY and CDR2 FYNNEI. CDR3 length: 13 residues. V shed 10 bases and J shed 7 bases, with 20 bases lying between them. Here the CDR3 reads CATGTDRAREQYF. As DNA, the CDR3 is TGTGCCACCGGGACTGACAGGGCGAGGGAGCAGTACTTC.

This chain joins TRBV7-6 and TRBJ2-3, with a tentative D call TRBD1 (5 bases). Deletions cut 5 bases from V and 1 base from J, with 7 bases between. The CDR3 is made up of 13 amino acids. CDR1 and CDR2 from the germline V gene are SGHVS and FNYEAQ. For the CDR3, the DNA is TGTGCCAGCAGCCAAGGGGGCACAGATACGCAGTATTTT. It encodes CASSQGGTDTQYF.

The V gene is TRBV19, the J gene TRBJ1-6, with TRBD1 as a possible D gene (5 bases). Germline V gene data show CDR1 as LNHDA and CDR2 as SQIVND (reference sequence). The V gene lost 8 bases and the J gene lost 7 bases, with 12 bases spanning the gap. The CDR3 loop spans 13 amino acids. The CDR3 sequence: CASSQGWNSPLHF. The CDR3 nucleotides are TGTGCCAGTTCCCAGGGATGGAATTCACCCCTCCACTTT.

This chain joins TRBV11-3 and TRBJ2-7, with D possibly TRBD2 on 6 matching bases. Trimming left V 6 bases short and J 0 bases short, with 12 bases between. The germline CDR1 and CDR2 sequences are SGHNT and YENEEA. This CDR3 contains 14 residues. CDR3 nucleotide sequence: TGTGCCAGCAGGGGAGGCGGTAGCTCCTACGAGCAGTACTTC. Translation gives CASRGGGSSYEQYF.

This chain joins TRBV5-4 and TRBJ2-6; the D gene is possibly TRBD2 (5 bases). The V and J ends lost 1 base and 0 bases respectively, with 11 bases between them. CDR1 SGHNT and CDR2 YYREEE come from the germline V gene (reference sequence). This CDR3 region has 17 residues. In DNA form, the CDR3 reads TGTGCCAGCAGCTTGCAAGGACTGTCCTCTGGGGCCAACGTCCTGACTTTC. Translation: CASSLQGLSSGANVLTF.

This chain uses TRBV29-1 with TRBJ2-2, with TRBD1 identical over 9 bases. Germline-derived CDR1 and CDR2 are SQVTM and ANQGSEA. CDR3 length: 16 amino acids. V lost 6 bases, J lost 4 bases, and 12 bases stayed unmatched. The CDR3 coding sequence is TGCAGCGTCCGTCCGGACAGGGGATTTGCCACCGGGGAGCTGTTTTTT. Protein sequence: CSVRPDRGFATGELFF.

The table lists this clone with a count of one. The V gene is TRBV10-2, the J gene TRBJ2-7; 10 nucleotides agree with TRBD2. The CDR3 length is 15 residues. The germline CDR1 and CDR2 sequences are WSHSY and SAAADI. V lost 5 bases to trimming and J lost 1 base; unmatched junction nucleotides: 5. CDR3 bases: TGCGCCAGCAGTAATGGGACTAGCGCATCCTACGAGCAGTACTTC. Translation gives CASSNGTSASYEQYF.

This chain connects TRBV6-5 to TRBJ2-7, with 7 bases identical to TRBD1. The CDR3 is made up of 13 amino acids. V lost 7 bases, J lost 3 bases, and 6 bases stayed unmatched. CDR1 and CDR2 (germline): MNHEY, SVGAGI. The CDR3 here is CASKTGQSYEQYF. The CDR3 DNA sequence: TGTGCCAGCAAGACGGGACAGAGCTACGAGCAGTACTTC.

This clone has just one count. The chain couples TRBV28 to TRBJ2-5; 8 bases align to TRBD2. Germline V gene sequence: CDR1 MDHEN, CDR2 SYDVKM. V lost 2 bases, J lost 5 bases, and 13 bases stayed unmatched. CDR3 length: 17 residues. CDR3 amino acids: CASSLPTPNREGETQYF. For the CDR3, the DNA is TGTGCCAGCAGTTTACCAACCCCCAACCGGGAGGGGGAGACCCAGTACTTC.

The V gene is TRBV5-1, the J gene TRBJ1-3; D is possibly TRBD1 (6 bases). Germline V gives CDR1 SGHRS, CDR2 YFSETQ. The CDR3 is 17 amino acids. V shed 4 bases and J shed 3 bases, with 20 bases lying between them. The CDR3 protein is CASSPNLQGSRGNTIYF. The CDR3, as DNA: TGCGCCAGCAGCCCCAACCTACAGGGTTCGCGTGGAAACACCATATATTTT.

The chain recombines TRBV6-4 with TRBJ1-2, with D perhaps matching TRBD1 (5 bases). There are 12 residues in the CDR3. Germline V CDR1 and CDR2: MRHNA, SNTAGT. Deletions cut 10 bases from V and 2 bases from J, with 11 bases between. Here the CDR3 DNA reads TGTGCCACTTCGACAGAGAACTATGGCTACACCTTC. It is translated as CATSTENYGYTF.

The chain recombines TRBV19 with TRBJ2-1; weak D call: TRBD1 (6 bases). Trimming cost V 11 bases and J 2 bases, with 19 bases left between them. CDR1 is LNHDA and CDR2 is SQIVND in the germline V gene (reference sequence). This CDR3 region has 15 residues. The CDR3 DNA sequence: TGTGCCTCCCAATCCTCGGACAGAGCCTACAATGAGCAGTTCTTC. Protein product: CASQSSDRAYNEQFF.

The chain links TRBV12-3 or TRBV12-4 to TRBJ2-3; no clear D. This CDR3 is built from 13 residues. Trimming removed 0 bases from V and 7 bases from J, with 8 bases in between. CDR3 coding DNA: TGTGCCAGCAGTTTAGCGTGGGCAAATACGCAGTATTTT. Protein: CASSLAWANTQYF.

J is TRBJ2-7 and V is TRBV2; TRBD2 is a possible D gene (6 bases). This CDR3 has 15 residues. The V gene lost 1 base and the J gene lost 8 bases, with 18 bases spanning the gap. From germline, CDR1 is SNHLY and CDR2 FYNNEI. Here the CDR3 DNA reads TGTGCCAGCAGTGAAGTTCCCTCTATGGGAGGACAGCAGTACTTC. It codes for CASSEVPSMGGQQYF.

The V gene is TRBV30, the J gene TRBJ2-1; possible D gene TRBD1, 8 bases. The germline V gene has CDR1 GTSNPN and CDR2 SVGIG (reference sequence). The CDR3 loop spans 14 amino acids. V shed 8 bases and J shed 7 bases, with 21 bases lying between them. The CDR3 DNA is TGTGCCCGGGGGCTCGGACAGGGAGGGAATGAGCAGTTCTTC. It codes for CARGLGQGGNEQFF.